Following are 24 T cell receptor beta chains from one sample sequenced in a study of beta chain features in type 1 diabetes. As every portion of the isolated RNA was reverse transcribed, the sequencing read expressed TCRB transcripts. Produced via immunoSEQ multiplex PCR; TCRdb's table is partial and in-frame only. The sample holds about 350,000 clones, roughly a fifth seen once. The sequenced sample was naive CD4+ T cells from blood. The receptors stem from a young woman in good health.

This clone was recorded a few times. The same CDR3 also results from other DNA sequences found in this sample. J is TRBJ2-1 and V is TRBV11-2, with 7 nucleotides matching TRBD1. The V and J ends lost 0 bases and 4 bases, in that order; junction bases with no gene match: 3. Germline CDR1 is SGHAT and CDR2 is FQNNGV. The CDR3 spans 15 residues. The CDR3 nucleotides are TGTGCCAGCAGCTTAGACAGGGGGTCGTACAATGAGCAGTTCTTC. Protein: CASSLDRGSYNEQFF.

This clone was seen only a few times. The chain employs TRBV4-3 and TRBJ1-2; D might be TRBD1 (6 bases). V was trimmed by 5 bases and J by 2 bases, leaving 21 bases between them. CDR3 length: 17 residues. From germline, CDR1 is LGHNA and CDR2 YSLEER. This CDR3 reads CASSSRQLTGVNYGYTF. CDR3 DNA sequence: TGCGCCAGCAGCTCTCGTCAATTGACAGGTGTCAACTATGGCTACACCTTC.

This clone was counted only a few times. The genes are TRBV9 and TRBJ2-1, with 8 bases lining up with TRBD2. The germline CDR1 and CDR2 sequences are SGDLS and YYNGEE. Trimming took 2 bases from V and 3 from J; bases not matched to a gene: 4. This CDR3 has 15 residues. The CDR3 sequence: CASSVIGTSYNEQFF. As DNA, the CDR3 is TGTGCCAGCAGCGTCATAGGGACTAGCTACAATGAGCAGTTCTTC.

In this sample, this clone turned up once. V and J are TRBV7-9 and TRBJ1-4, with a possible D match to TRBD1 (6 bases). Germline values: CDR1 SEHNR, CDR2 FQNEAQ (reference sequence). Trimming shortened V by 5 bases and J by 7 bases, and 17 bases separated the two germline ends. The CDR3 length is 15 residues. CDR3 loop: CASSRSRGAPEKLFF. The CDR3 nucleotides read TGTGCCAGCAGCCGATCCCGGGGGGCGCCTGAAAAACTGTTTTTT.

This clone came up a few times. CDR3 protein: CASSLGNAGTATGELFF. The CDR3 bases are TGCGCCAGCAGCTTGGGGAACGCCGGGACAGCCACCGGGGAGCTGTTTTTT. The genes are TRBV5-1 and TRBJ2-2; 7 bases are a match to TRBD1. Trimming at V came to 0 bases and at J to 4 bases, leaving 9 bases not matched to a gene. Germline V gene lookup returns CDR1 SGHRS and CDR2 YFSETQ. The CDR3 has 17 amino acids. The full variable domain, completed using reference TRBV5-1 and TRBJ2-2, is KAGVTQTPRYLIKTRGQQVTLSCSPISGHRSVSWYQQTPGQGLQFLFEYFSETQRNKGNFPGRFSGRQFSNSRSEMNVSTLELGDSALYLCASSLGNAGTATGELFFGEGSRLTVL.

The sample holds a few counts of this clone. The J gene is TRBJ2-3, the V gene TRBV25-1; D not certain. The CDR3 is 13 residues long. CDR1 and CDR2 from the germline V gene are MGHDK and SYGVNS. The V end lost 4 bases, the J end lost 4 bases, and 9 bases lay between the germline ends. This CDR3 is CASSVQSPDTQYF. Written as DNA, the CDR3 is TGTGCCAGCAGTGTGCAGTCCCCAGATACGCAGTATTTT.

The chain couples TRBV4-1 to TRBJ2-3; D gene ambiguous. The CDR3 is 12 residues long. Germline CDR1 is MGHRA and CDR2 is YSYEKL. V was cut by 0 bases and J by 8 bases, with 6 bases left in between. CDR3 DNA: TGCGCCAGCAGCCAAGATCACGGTACGCAGTATTTT. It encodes CASSQDHGTQYF.

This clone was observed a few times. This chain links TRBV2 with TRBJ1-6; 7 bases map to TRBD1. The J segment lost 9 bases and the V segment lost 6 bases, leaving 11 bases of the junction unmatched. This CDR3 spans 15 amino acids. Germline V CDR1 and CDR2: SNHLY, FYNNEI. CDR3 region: CASRLGDRDLSPLHF. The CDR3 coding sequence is TGTGCCAGCAGACTAGGGGACAGAGATCTTTCACCCCTCCACTTT.

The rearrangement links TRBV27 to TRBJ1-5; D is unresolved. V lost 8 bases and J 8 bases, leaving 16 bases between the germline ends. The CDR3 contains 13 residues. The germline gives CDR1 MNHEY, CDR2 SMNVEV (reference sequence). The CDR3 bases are TGTGCCAGCGCGGCGGAGCAAAGAAAGCCCCAGCATTTT. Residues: CASAAEQRKPQHF.

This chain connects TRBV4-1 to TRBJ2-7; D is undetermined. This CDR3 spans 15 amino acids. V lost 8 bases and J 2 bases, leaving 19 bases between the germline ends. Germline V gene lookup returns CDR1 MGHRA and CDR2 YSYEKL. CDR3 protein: CASCPLLAGPYEQYF. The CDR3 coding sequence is TGCGCCAGCTGCCCCTTATTGGCTGGGCCCTACGAGCAGTACTTC.

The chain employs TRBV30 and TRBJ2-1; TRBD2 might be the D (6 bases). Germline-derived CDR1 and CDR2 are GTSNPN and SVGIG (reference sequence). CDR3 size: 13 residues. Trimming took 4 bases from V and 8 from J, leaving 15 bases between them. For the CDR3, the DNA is TGTGCCTGGACCCGGGTATGGGGGGATGAGCAGTTCTTC. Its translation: CAWTRVWGDEQFF.

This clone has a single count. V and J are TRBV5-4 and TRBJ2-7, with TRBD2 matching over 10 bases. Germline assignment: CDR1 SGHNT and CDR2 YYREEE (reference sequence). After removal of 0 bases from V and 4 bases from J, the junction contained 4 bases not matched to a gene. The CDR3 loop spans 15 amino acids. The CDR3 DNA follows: TGTGCCAGCAGCTTGGGCCTAGCGGGAGTTTACGAGCAGTACTTC. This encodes CASSLGLAGVYEQYF.

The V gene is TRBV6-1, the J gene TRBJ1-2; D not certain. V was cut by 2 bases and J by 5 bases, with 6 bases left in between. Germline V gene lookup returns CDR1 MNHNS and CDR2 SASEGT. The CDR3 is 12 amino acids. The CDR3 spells CASSEKAYGYTF. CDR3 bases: TGTGCCAGCAGTGAAAAAGCTTATGGCTACACCTTC.

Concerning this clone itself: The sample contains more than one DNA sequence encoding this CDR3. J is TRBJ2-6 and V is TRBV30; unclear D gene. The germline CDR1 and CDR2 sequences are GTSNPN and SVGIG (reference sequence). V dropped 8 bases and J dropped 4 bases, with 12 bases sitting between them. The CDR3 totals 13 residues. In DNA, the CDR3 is TGTGCCAGCTTGTTCTCGGGGGCCAACGTCCTGACTTTC. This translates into CASLFSGANVLTF.

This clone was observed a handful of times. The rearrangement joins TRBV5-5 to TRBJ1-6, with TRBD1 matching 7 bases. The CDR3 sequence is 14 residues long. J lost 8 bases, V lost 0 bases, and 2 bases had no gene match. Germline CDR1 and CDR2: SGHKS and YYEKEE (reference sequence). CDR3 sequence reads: CASSLVRGHSPLHF. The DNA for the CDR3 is TGTGCCAGCAGCTTGGTTAGGGGGCATTCACCCCTCCACTTT.

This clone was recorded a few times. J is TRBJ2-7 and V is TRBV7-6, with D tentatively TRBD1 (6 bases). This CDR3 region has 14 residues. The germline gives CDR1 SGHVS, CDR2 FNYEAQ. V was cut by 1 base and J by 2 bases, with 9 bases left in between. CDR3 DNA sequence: TGTGCCAGCAGCTTAGGACAGGCCGCCTACGAGCAGTACTTC. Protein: CASSLGQAAYEQYF.

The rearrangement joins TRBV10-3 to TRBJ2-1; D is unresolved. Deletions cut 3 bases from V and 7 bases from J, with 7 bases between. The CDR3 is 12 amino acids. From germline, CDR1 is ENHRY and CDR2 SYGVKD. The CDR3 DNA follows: TGTGCCATCAGTGACCGGGTAAATGAGCAGTTCTTC. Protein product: CAISDRVNEQFF.

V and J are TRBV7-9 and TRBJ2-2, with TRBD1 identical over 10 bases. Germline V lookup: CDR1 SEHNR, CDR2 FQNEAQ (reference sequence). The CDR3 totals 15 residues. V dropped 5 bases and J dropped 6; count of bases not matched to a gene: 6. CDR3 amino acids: CASSVTGGAAGELFF. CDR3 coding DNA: TGTGCCAGCAGCGTGACAGGGGGCGCCGCCGGGGAGCTGTTTTTT.

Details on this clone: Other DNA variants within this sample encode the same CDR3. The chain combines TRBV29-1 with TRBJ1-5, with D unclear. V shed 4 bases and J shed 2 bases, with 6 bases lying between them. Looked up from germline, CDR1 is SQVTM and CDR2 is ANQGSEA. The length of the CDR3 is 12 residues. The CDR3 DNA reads TGCAGCGTTGGCGGGGGCAATCAGCCCCAGCATTTT. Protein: CSVGGGNQPQHF.

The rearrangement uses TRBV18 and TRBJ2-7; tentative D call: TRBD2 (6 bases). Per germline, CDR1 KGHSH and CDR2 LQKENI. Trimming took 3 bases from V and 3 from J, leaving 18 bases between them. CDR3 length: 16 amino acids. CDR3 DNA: TGTGCCAGCTCACCGAAGGAGCCGGGACTTAACTACGAGCAGTACTTC. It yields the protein CASSPKEPGLNYEQYF.

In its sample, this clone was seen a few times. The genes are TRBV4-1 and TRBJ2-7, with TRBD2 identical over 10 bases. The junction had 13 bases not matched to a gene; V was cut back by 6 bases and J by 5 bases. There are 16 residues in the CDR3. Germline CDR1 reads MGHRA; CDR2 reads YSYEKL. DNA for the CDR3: TGCGCCAGCAGATCCCCAGCGGGGACTAGCGATGACGAGCAGTACTTC. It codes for CASRSPAGTSDDEQYF.

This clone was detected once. CDR3 nucleotide sequence: TGTGCCAGCTCACCAGGGACAGGGCTCGAAATTCAGTACTTC. Its translation is CASSPGTGLEIQYF. The chain couples TRBV18 to TRBJ2-4; TRBD1 agrees at 9 bases. The CDR3 spans 14 residues. J gave up 10 bases and V 2 bases, and 6 bases lay outside the gene matches. In germline, CDR1 is KGHSH, CDR2 LQKENI.

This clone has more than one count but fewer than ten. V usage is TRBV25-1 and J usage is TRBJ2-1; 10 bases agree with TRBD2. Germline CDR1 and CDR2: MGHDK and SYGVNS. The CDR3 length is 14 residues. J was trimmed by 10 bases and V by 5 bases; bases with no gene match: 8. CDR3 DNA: TGTGCCAGCAGTATGAGCGGGGGGGAGGGGGAGCAGTTCTTC. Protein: CASSMSGGEGEQFF.

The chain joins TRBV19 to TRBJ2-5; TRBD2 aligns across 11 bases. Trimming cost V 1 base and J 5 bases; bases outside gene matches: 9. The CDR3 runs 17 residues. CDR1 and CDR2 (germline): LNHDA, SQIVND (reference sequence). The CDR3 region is CASSIGLAGRLGETQYF. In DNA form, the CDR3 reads TGTGCCAGTAGTATAGGACTAGCGGGAAGGCTCGGGGAGACCCAGTACTTC.